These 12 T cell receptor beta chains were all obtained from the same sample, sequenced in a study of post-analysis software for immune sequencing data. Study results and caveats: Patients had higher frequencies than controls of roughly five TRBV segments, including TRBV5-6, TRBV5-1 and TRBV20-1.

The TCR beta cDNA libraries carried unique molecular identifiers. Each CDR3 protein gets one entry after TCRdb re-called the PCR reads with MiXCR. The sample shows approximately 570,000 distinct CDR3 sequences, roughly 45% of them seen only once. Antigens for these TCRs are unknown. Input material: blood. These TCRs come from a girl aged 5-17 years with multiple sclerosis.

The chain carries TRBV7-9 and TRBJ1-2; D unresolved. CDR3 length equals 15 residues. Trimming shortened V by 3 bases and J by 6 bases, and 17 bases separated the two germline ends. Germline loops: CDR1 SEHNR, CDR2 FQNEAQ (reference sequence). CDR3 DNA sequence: TGTGCCAGCAGCTTGGCAGTCATGGAGGGTAATGGCTACACCTTC. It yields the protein CASSLAVMEGNGYTF.

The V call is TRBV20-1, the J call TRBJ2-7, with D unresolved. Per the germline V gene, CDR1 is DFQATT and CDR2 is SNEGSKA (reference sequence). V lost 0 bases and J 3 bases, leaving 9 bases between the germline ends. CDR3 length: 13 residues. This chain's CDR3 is CSARDGRDYEQYF. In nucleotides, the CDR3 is TGCAGTGCTAGAGATGGCCGAGACTACGAGCAGTACTTC.

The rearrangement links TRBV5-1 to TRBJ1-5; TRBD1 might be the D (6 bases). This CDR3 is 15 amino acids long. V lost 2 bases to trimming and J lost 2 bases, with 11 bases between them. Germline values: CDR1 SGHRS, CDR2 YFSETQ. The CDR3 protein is CASSFSGVGNQPQHF. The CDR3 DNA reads TGCGCCAGCAGCTTTTCAGGGGTCGGCAATCAGCCCCAGCATTTT.

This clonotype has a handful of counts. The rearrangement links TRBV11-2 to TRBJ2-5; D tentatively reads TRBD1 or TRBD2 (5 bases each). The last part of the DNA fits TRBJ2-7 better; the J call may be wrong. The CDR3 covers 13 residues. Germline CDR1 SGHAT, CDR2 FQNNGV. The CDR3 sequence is CASSWERGYEQYF. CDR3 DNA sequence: TGTGCCAGCAGCTGGGAGAGGGGCTACGAGCAGTACTTC.

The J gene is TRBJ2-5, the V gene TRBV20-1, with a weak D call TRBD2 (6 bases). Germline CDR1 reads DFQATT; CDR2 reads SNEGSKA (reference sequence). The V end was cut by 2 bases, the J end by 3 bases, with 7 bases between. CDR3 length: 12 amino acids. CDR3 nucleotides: TGCAGTGCTAGATGGGGGGAAGAGACCCAGTACTTC. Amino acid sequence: CSARWGEETQYF.

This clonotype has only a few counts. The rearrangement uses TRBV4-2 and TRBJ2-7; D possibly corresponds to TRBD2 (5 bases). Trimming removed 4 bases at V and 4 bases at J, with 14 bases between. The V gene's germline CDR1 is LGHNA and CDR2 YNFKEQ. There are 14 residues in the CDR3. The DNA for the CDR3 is TGTGCCAGCAGCCCCCAAATGGAGGCATACGAGCAGTACTTC. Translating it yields CASSPQMEAYEQYF.

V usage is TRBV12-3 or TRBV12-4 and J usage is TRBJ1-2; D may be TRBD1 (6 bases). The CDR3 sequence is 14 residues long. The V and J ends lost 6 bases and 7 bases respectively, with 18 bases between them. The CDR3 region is CASSSGGPYAGYTF. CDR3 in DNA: TGTGCCAGCAGCTCCGGGGGGCCCTACGCTGGCTACACCTTC.

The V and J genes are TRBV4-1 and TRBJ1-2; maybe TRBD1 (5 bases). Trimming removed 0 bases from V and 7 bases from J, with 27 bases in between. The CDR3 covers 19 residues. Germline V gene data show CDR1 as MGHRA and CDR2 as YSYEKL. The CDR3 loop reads CASSQDYIDRLGGRGGYTF. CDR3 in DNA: TGCGCCAGCAGCCAAGATTATATCGATAGGCTGGGGGGACGCGGTGGCTACACCTTC.

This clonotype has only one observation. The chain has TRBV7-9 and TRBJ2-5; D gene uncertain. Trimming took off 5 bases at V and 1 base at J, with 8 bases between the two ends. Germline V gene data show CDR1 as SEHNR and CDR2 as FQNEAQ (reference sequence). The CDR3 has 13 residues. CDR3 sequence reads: CASSASTQETQYF. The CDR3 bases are TGTGCCAGCAGCGCCTCTACCCAAGAGACCCAGTACTTC.

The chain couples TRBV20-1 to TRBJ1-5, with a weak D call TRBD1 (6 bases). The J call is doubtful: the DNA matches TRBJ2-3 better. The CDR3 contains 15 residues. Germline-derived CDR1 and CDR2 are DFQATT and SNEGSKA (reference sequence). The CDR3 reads CSASRQAASTDTQYF. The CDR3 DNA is TGCAGTGCTTCTCGACAGGCAGCTAGCACAGATACGCAGTATTTT.

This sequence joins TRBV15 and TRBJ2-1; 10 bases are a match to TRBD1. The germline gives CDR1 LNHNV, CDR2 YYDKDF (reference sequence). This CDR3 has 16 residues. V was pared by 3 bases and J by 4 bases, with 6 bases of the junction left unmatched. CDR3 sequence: CATSSDRDRGYNEQFF. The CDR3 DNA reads TGTGCCACCAGCAGCGACAGGGACAGGGGATACAATGAGCAGTTCTTC. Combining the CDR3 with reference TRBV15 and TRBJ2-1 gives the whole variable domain DAMVIQNPRYQVTQFGKPVTLSCSQTLNHNVMYWYQQKSSQAPKLLFHYYDKDFNNEADTPDNFQSRRPNTSFCFLDIRSPGLGDTAMYLCATSSDRDRGYNEQFFGPGTRLTVL.

The CDR3 here is CASGGGGAKNIQYF. The CDR3 DNA reads as TGCGCCAGCGGGGGAGGGGGAGCCAAAAACATTCAGTACTTC. The chain is built from TRBV5-1 and TRBJ2-4; weak D call: TRBD2 (7 bases). Germline V lookup: CDR1 SGHRS, CDR2 YFSETQ. The CDR3 runs 14 residues. The ends were cut back, 7 bases at V and 0 bases at J, with 11 bases in the middle.